The TCR beta chain described here comes from a study of T cells in Graves' hyperthyroidism and ophthalmopathy. Whole-study results and caveats: Among thyroid clonotypes expanded above 0.001, most also appeared in blood. Researchers report that a 13 V-J model separated ophthalmopathy from stable hyperthyroidism.

On this clonotype: What it recognizes is unknown.

Researchers took RNA transcripts and amplified the TCR beta CDR3 regions from them. The HTBI primer set was used in a first-round RT-PCR of the TCR CDR3. TCRdb processed the multiplex PCR reads anew with MiXCR; each CDR3 protein has one entry. This sample has around 660,000 distinct CDR3 sequences; about 45% occur once, and the top ten carry less than 9%. This TCR derives from an adult man with Graves' disease, either hyperthyroidism or ophthalmopathy (not recorded which). Material for sequencing was peripheral blood or thyroid tissue (not recorded which).

This CDR3 reads CSALDSGYTEAFF. CDR3 coding DNA: TGCAGTGCTCTTGATTCCGGCTACACTGAAGCTTTCTTT. This chain joins TRBV20-1 and TRBJ1-1; D uncertain. Germline V gene data show CDR1 as DFQATT and CDR2 as SNEGSKA (reference sequence). V lost 5 bases to trimming and J lost 3 bases, with 13 bases between them. This CDR3 is built from 13 residues.